This T cell receptor (beta chain) was captured in a study of T cell responses to AZD1222 COVID-19 vaccine. Study outcomes and limitations: The donor group comprised mostly white British people and more females; the analysis possibly underestimated clonal diversity. Among spike-specific TCRs, nearly half reportedly target unmutated variant regions.

In the case of this clone: Its antigen remains unknown.

Libraries were prepared by immunoSEQ multiplex PCR; TCRdb keeps only in-frame clonotypes and omits some of them. The table includes around 100,000 clones, about nine tenths detected once. The CDR3 spans 12 residues. The ends were cut back, 9 bases at V and 9 bases at J, with 14 bases in the middle. Per the germline V gene, CDR1 is KGHDR and CDR2 is SFDVKD. J is TRBJ2-1 and V is TRBV24-1, with D hard to call. Source: peripheral blood, taken on day 0 of AZD1222 vaccination. The TCR was taken from an adult in good health. The CDR3: CATRHAGTEQFF. DNA for the CDR3: TGTGCCACCCGCCACGCTGGTACTGAGCAGTTCTTC.